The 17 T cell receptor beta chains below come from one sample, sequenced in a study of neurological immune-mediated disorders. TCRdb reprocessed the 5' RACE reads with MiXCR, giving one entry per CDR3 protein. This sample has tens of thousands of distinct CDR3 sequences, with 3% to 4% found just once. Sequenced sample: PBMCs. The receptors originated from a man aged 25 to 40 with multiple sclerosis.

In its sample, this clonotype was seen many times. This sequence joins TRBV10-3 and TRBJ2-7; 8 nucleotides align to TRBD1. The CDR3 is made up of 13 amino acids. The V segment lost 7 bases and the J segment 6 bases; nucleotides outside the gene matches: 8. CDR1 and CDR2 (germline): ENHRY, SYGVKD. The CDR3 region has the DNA TGTGCCATCATGGAACAGGGGGGTCGCGAGCAGTACTTC. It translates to CAIMEQGGREQYF.

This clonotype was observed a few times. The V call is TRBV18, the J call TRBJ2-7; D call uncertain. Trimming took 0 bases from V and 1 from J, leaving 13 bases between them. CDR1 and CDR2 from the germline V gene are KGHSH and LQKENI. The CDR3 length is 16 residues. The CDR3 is CASSPPWSRLSYEQYF. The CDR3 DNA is TGTGCCAGCTCACCACCGTGGTCCCGATTATCCTACGAGCAGTACTTC.

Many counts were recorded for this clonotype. CDR3 sequence (DNA): TGTGCCAGCAGTTTTGGGTTTCCCGGGGAGCTGTTTTTT. Amino acid sequence: CASSFGFPGELFF. V usage is TRBV12-3 or TRBV12-4 and J usage is TRBJ2-2, with D unresolved. Trimming shortened V by 3 bases and J by 6 bases, and 8 bases separated the two germline ends. CDR3 length: 13 amino acids.

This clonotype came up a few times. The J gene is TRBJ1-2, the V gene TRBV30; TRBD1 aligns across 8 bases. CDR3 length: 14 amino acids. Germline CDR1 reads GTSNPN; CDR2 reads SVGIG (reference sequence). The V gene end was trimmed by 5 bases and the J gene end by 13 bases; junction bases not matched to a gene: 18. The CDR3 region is CAWFSTDRDDGGTF. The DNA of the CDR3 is TGTGCCTGGTTTTCCACGGACAGGGACGATGGGGGCACCTTC.

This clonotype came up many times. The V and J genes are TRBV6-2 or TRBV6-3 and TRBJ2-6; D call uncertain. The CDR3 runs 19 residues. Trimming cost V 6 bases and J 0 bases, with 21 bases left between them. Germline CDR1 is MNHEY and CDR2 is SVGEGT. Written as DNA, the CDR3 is TGTGCCAGCAGGGCTTCCTTCGTCCTAGGGTTCTCTGGGGCCAACGTCCTGACTTTC. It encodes CASRASFVLGFSGANVLTF.

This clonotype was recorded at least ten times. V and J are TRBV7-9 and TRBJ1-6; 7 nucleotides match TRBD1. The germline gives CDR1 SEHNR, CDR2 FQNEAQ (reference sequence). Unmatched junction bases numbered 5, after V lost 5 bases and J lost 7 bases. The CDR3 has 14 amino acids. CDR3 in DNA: TGTGCCAGCAGCGCGCCGGGACAGAATTCACCCCTCCACTTT. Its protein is CASSAPGQNSPLHF.

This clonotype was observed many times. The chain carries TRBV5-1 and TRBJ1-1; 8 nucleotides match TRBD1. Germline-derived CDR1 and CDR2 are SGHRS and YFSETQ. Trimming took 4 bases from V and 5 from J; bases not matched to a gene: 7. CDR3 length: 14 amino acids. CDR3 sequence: CASSLQGARTEAFF. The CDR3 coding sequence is TGCGCCAGCAGCCTTCAGGGGGCCCGGACTGAAGCTTTCTTT.

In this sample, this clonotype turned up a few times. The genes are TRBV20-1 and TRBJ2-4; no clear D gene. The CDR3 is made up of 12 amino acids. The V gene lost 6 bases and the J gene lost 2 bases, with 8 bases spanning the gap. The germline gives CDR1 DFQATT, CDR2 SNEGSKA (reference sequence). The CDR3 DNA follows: TGCAGTGCCTTGAGATCCAAAAACATTCAGTACTTC. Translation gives CSALRSKNIQYF.

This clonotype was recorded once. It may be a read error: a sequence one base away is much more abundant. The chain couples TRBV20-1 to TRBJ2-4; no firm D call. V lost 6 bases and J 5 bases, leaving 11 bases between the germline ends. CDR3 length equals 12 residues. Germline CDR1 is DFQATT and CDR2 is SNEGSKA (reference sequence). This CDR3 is CSAVTWQNIQYF. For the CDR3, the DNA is TGCAGTGCCGTGACATGGCAAAACATTCAGTACTTC.

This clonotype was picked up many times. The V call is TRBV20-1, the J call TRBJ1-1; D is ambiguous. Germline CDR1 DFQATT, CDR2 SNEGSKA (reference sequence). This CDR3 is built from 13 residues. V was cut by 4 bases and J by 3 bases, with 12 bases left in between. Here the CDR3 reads CSAKWVMHTEAFF. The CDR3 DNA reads TGCAGTGCTAAGTGGGTGATGCACACTGAAGCTTTCTTT.

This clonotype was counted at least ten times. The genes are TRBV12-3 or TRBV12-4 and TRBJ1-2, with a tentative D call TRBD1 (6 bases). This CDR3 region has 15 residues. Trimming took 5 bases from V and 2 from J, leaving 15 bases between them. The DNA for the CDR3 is TGTGCCAGCAGTCCCACCGGGACACAAAACTATGGCTACACCTTC. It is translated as CASSPTGTQNYGYTF.

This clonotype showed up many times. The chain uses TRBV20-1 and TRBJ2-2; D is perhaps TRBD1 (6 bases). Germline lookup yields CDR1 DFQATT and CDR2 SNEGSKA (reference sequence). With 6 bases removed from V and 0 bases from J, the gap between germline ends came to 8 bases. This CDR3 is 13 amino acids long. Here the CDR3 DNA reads TGCAGTGCAGGACAGCCGAACACCGGGGAGCTGTTTTTT. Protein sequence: CSAGQPNTGELFF.

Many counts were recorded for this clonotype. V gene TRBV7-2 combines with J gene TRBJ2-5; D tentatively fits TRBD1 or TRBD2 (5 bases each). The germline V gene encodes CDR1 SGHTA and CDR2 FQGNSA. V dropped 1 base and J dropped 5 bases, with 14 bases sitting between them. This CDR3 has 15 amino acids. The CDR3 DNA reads TGTGCCAGCAGCTTAGTGGGACCGCCGGGGGAGACCCAGTACTTC. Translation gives CASSLVGPPGETQYF.

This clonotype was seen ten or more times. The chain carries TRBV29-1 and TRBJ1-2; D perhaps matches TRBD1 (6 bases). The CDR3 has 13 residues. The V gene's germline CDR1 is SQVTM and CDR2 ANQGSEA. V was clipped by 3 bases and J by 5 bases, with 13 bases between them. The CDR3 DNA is TGCAGCGTTGACCGGCAGGGGAATTATGGCTACACCTTC. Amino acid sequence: CSVDRQGNYGYTF.

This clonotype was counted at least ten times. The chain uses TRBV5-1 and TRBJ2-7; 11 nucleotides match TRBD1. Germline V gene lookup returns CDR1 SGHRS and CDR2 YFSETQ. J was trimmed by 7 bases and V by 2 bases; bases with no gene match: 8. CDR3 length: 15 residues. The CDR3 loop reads CASSLPGTGGGEQYF. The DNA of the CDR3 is TGCGCCAGCAGCTTACCCGGGACAGGGGGTGGAGAGCAGTACTTC.

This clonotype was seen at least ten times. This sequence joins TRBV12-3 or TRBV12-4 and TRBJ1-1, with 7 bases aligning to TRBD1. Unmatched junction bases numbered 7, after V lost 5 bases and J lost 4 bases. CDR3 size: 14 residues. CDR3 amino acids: CASSRQGVITEAFF. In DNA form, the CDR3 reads TGTGCCAGCAGTAGACAGGGAGTGATCACTGAAGCTTTCTTT.

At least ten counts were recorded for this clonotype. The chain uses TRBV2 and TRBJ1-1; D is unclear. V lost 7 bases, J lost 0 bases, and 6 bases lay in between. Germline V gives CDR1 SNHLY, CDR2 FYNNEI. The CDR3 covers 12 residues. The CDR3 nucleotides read TGTGCCAGCACTCCCCTGAACACTGAAGCTTTCTTT. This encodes CASTPLNTEAFF.